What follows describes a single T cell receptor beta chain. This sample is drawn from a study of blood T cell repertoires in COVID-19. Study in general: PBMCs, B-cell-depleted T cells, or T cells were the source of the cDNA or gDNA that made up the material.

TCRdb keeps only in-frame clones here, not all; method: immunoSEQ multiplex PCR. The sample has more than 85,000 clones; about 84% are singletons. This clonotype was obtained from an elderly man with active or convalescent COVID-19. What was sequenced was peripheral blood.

The DNA for the CDR3 is TGTGCCAGCAGTGACAGGGAATACGGGGAGCTGTTTTTT. Protein: CASSDREYGELFF. V is TRBV7-9 and J is TRBJ2-2; TRBD1 matches 7 bases. The CDR3 loop spans 13 amino acids. The J segment lost 7 bases and the V segment lost 6 bases, leaving 5 bases of the junction unmatched. Germline values: CDR1 SEHNR, CDR2 FQNEAQ (reference sequence). Full variable domain (rest looked up from reference TRBV7-9 and TRBJ2-2): DTGVSQNPRHKITKRGQNVTFRCDPISEHNRLYWYRQTLGQGPEFLTYFQNEAQLEKSRLLSDRFSAERPKGSFSTLEIQRTEQGDSAMYLCASSDREYGELFFGEGSRLTVL.